Below, 18 T cell receptor beta chains from the same sample are listed, as sequenced in a study of blood T cell repertoires in COVID-19. Assay: immunoSEQ multiplex PCR; the TCRdb copy retains only in-frame clones and omits some. The sample contains under 150,000 clones, approximately 86% of which appear only once. Material: peripheral blood. All receptors derive from a woman between 45 and 60 years old who had recovered from COVID-19.

The V and J genes are TRBV5-1 and TRBJ1-2; maybe TRBD1 (6 bases). The germline gives CDR1 SGHRS, CDR2 YFSETQ. Trimming pared 2 bases from V and 6 bases from J, leaving 20 bases between. This CDR3 is 16 amino acids long. The CDR3 here is CASSFYLGGRKDGYTF. CDR3 DNA: TGCGCCAGCAGCTTCTACCTGGGGGGGCGCAAGGATGGCTACACCTTC.

On this clone: The DNA is left out, because the CDR3 cannot be placed on it with certainty; the CDR3 is given as TCRdb lists it. The CDR3 loop reads CASSFGQGNNGMNTEAFF. The chain joins TRBV12-1 to TRBJ1-1; the table's D call, TRBD1, has no DNA check behind it. TRBV12-1 is noted as a pseudogene. The CDR3 is 18 residues long, ends included.

The gene calls are TRBV5-1 and TRBJ2-1; D remains ambiguous. V was shortened by 3 bases and J by 4 bases, with 2 bases between the two germline ends. The CDR3 extends over 11 amino acids. Germline-derived CDR1 and CDR2 are SGHRS and YFSETQ. CDR3 residues: CASSSYNEQFF. In DNA form, the CDR3 reads TGCGCCAGCAGCTCGTACAATGAGCAGTTCTTC. The full variable domain, with the rest looked up from reference TRBV5-1 and TRBJ2-1, is KAGVTQTPRYLIKTRGQQVTLSCSPISGHRSVSWYQQTPGQGLQFLFEYFSETQRNKGNFPGRFSGRQFSNSRSEMNVSTLELGDSALYLCASSSYNEQFFGPGTRLTVL.

This clone came up a few times. The CDR3 region has the DNA TGTGCCAGCAGCTTTGGACTAGCCTCCATCGAGCAGTACTTC. Translating it yields CASSFGLASIEQYF. This chain joins TRBV6-5 and TRBJ2-7; 8 bases are a match to TRBD2. This CDR3 spans 14 amino acids. The V and J ends lost 6 bases and 6 bases, in that order; junction bases with no gene match: 10. Germline V lookup: CDR1 MNHEY, CDR2 SVGAGI.

The V call is TRBV12-3 or TRBV12-4, the J call TRBJ2-1, with D maybe TRBD2 (6 bases). The V end was cut by 8 bases, the J end by 0 bases, with 8 bases between. This CDR3 is built from 13 residues. The CDR3 is CASGGSSYNEQFF. CDR3 DNA: TGTGCCAGCGGGGGGAGCTCCTACAATGAGCAGTTCTTC.

The chain couples TRBV5-6 to TRBJ1-4, with D perhaps matching TRBD1 (6 bases). Germline-derived CDR1 and CDR2 are SGHDT and YYEEEE. The CDR3 contains 15 residues. Trimming removed 6 bases at V and 7 bases at J, with 19 bases between. The CDR3 is CASTRQDIGTEKLFF. Here the CDR3 DNA reads TGTGCCAGCACCCGACAGGACATTGGAACTGAAAAACTGTTTTTT.

The chain joins TRBV10-3 to TRBJ1-2, with 7 bases lining up with TRBD1. Unmatched junction bases numbered 7, after V lost 1 base and J lost 14 bases. There are 12 residues in the CDR3. Germline values: CDR1 ENHRY, CDR2 SYGVKD. The CDR3 nucleotides read TGTGCCATCAGTGAGTGGGGCAGGGGGTTTACCTTC. Translation: CAISEWGRGFTF.

This chain joins TRBV27 and TRBJ2-7; 9 bases fit TRBD2. CDR3 size: 17 residues. J was trimmed by 0 bases and V by 3 bases; bases with no gene match: 9. Germline lookup yields CDR1 MNHEY and CDR2 SMNVEV (reference sequence). CDR3 DNA sequence: TGTGCCAGCAGTTTGAGAGTAGGGCGGGGGGGCTCCTACGAGCAGTACTTC. Protein sequence: CASSLRVGRGGSYEQYF.

The chain couples TRBV14 to TRBJ1-1; 9 bases match TRBD1. CDR3 size: 15 residues. From germline, CDR1 is SGHDN and CDR2 FVKESK. V dropped 5 bases and J dropped 0; count of bases not matched to a gene: 4. The CDR3 DNA follows: TGTGCCAGCAGCGGACAGGGGATAGTGAACACTGAAGCTTTCTTT. It is translated as CASSGQGIVNTEAFF.

V is TRBV14 and J is TRBJ1-1; D is unresolved. Trimming removed 1 base at V and 4 bases at J, with 13 bases between. This CDR3 is built from 15 residues. CDR1 and CDR2 from the germline V gene are SGHDN and FVKESK. In nucleotides, the CDR3 is TGTGCCAGCAGCCAAGGGCTGGGCTTGGGCACTGAAGCTTTCTTT. Residues: CASSQGLGLGTEAFF.

The rearrangement joins TRBV19 to TRBJ1-3; 11 bases fit TRBD1. Germline CDR1 LNHDA, CDR2 SQIVND (reference sequence). V shed 4 bases, J shed 7 bases, and the junction held 0 bases outside the gene matches. This CDR3 has 13 amino acids. CDR3 in amino acids: CASSRDRGNTIYF. The CDR3, as DNA: TGTGCCAGTAGTAGGGACAGGGGGAACACCATATATTTT.

This clone was recorded only once. This chain uses TRBV2 with TRBJ1-2; D gene unclear. Germline V gives CDR1 SNHLY, CDR2 FYNNEI. V shed 10 bases and J shed 7 bases, with 19 bases lying between them. CDR3 length equals 13 residues. CDR3 coding DNA: TGTGCCACCAAAAAGGAATCGGGAGCTGGCTACACCTTC. It specifies CATKKESGAGYTF.

The chain has TRBV6-5 and TRBJ1-2, with a possible D match to TRBD1 (6 bases). V was cut by 0 bases and J by 4 bases, with 12 bases left in between. The CDR3 has 15 amino acids. Germline V lookup: CDR1 MNHEY, CDR2 SVGAGI. The chain's CDR3 is CASSYSGQGSYGYTF. CDR3 nucleotide sequence: TGTGCCAGCAGTTACTCGGGTCAGGGGTCCTATGGCTACACCTTC.

J is TRBJ1-1 and V is TRBV4-3; D is undetermined. There are 16 residues in the CDR3. The V and J ends lost 0 bases and 5 bases respectively, with 16 bases between them. Germline values: CDR1 LGHNA, CDR2 YSLEER. CDR3 residues: CASSQDRAGGGTEAFF. The CDR3 DNA is TGCGCCAGCAGCCAAGATAGGGCCGGAGGAGGGACTGAAGCTTTCTTT.

This chain uses TRBV3-1 (or the pseudogene TRBV3-2) with TRBJ1-1; 7 nucleotides line up with TRBD1. This CDR3 is built from 15 residues. CDR1 LGHDT and CDR2 YNNKEL come from the germline V gene (reference sequence). With 6 bases clipped from V and 3 bases from J, the junction kept 10 bases outside the gene matches. This CDR3 reads CASRPRGQAYTEAFF. The CDR3, as DNA: TGTGCCAGCAGACCTCGTGGACAGGCTTACACTGAAGCTTTCTTT.

This chain connects TRBV2 to TRBJ2-3, with D possibly matching TRBD1 (6 bases). The CDR3 contains 13 residues. Trimming stripped 7 bases from V and 0 bases from J, with 8 bases between. Looked up from germline, CDR1 is SNHLY and CDR2 is FYNNEI. The CDR3 DNA reads as TGTGCCAGCAATCAGGGGAGCACAGATACGCAGTATTTT. Its translation is CASNQGSTDTQYF.

This clone was seen once. This sequence joins TRBV5-6 and TRBJ2-1; 9 nucleotides line up with TRBD2. J lost 5 bases, V lost 4 bases, and 7 bases had no gene match. The CDR3 spans 15 residues. Germline V gives CDR1 SGHDT, CDR2 YYEEEE. The CDR3 reads CASSPNLAGNNEQFF. The CDR3 nucleotides are TGTGCCAGCAGCCCCAATCTAGCGGGGAACAATGAGCAGTTCTTC.

The chain employs TRBV7-3 and TRBJ2-1, with a weak D call TRBD2 (6 bases). Trimming removed 1 base at V and 3 bases at J, with 10 bases between. From germline, CDR1 is SGHTA and CDR2 FQGTGA. The CDR3 spans 15 residues. The CDR3 coding sequence is TGTGCCAGCAGCTTAATTAGCGGATACTACAATGAGCAGTTCTTC. Protein: CASSLISGYYNEQFF.